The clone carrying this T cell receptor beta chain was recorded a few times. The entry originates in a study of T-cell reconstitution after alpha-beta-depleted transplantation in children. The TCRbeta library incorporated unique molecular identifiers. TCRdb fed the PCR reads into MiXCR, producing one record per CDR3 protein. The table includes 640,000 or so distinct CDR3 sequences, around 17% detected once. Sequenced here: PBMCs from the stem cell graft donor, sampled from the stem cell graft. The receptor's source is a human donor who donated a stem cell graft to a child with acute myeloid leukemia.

The CDR3 is CASSLGGANNQPQHF. The CDR3 DNA reads as TGTGCCAGCAGCTTGGGAGGGGCCAACAATCAGCCCCAGCATTTT. J is TRBJ1-5 and V is TRBV7-9; tentative D call: TRBD1 (5 bases). This CDR3 contains 15 residues. Germline V CDR1 and CDR2: SEHNR, FQNEAQ (reference sequence). V was trimmed by 3 bases and J by 3 bases, leaving 12 bases between them.